Below, 22 T cell receptor beta chains from the same sample are listed, as sequenced in a study of regulatory T cells in long-lasting Graves disease. In building TCR beta libraries, iRepertoire HTBI primers were used together with Arm-PCR of CDR3 regions. MiXCR, run by TCRdb on the multiplex PCR reads, gives a single entry per CDR3 protein. This sample has roughly 510,000 distinct CDR3 sequences, with more than 15% found just once. Time point indicated: newly diagnosed GD, antithyroid drugs for less than 3 months. The TCR library was made from RNA extracted from PBMCs. The data also belong to a second study, concerning T cells in Graves' hyperthyroidism and ophthalmopathy.

This specimen consisted of peripheral blood mononuclear cells (PBMCs), obtained at new diagnosis, from a patient treated with antithyroid drugs. All receptors derive from a man aged 18 to 30 with Graves disease.

This clonotype was seen many times. V and J are TRBV5-1 and TRBJ2-7; 8 bases fit TRBD2. Germline V gene lookup returns CDR1 SGHRS and CDR2 YFSETQ. The CDR3 length is 15 residues. V lost 2 bases and J lost 2; bases outside the gene matches: 6. The CDR3 DNA reads as TGCGCCAGCAGCTTCAAGACTAGCGTCCCCTACGAGCAGTACTTC. Its translation: CASSFKTSVPYEQYF.

This clonotype has ten or more counts. The chain joins TRBV28 to TRBJ2-1, with 7 nucleotides matching TRBD2. V shed 6 bases, J shed 0 bases, and the junction held 5 bases outside the gene matches. This CDR3 is built from 15 residues. Germline V gene sequence: CDR1 MDHEN, CDR2 SYDVKM. The CDR3 reads CASRSSGSSYNEQFF. The CDR3 DNA is TGTGCCAGCAGGTCTAGCGGCAGCTCCTACAATGAGCAGTTCTTC. Full variable domain (remainder filled in from reference TRBV28 and TRBJ2-1): DVKVTQSSRYLVKRTGEKVFLECVQDMDHENMFWYRQDPGLGLRLIYFSYDVKMKEKGDIPEGYSVSREKKERFSLILESASTNQTSMYLCASRSSGSSYNEQFFGPGTRLTVL.

At least ten counts were recorded for this clonotype. This chain connects TRBV2 to TRBJ2-3, with D unresolved. The CDR3 totals 15 residues. V was cut by 4 bases and J by 6 bases, with 17 bases left in between. CDR1 is SNHLY, CDR2 FYNNEI, per germline. The CDR3 nucleotides read TGTGCCAGCAGTGGGGCAACTCCCACATGGGATACGCAGTATTTT. It translates to CASSGATPTWDTQYF.

This clonotype was counted many times. This chain uses TRBV6-2 or TRBV6-3 with TRBJ2-4; 9 bases are a match to TRBD1. The germline CDR1 and CDR2 sequences are MNHEY and SVGEGT. This CDR3 contains 17 residues. V lost 5 bases and J lost 1; bases outside the gene matches: 9. In DNA, the CDR3 is TGTGCCAGCAGTCCCCCTTACAGGGGGCGCGCCAAAAACATTCAGTACTTC. Translation: CASSPPYRGRAKNIQYF.

This clonotype was found many times. J is TRBJ2-7 and V is TRBV12-3 or TRBV12-4; 8 bases match TRBD1. The J segment lost 5 bases and the V segment lost 3 bases, leaving 9 bases of the junction unmatched. This CDR3 is 15 amino acids long. CDR3 region: CASSFSGQGGDEQYF. CDR3 nucleotides: TGTGCCAGCAGTTTCAGCGGACAGGGAGGCGACGAGCAGTACTTC.

By share, this clonotype ranks as medium-sized. The chain uses TRBV30 and TRBJ2-1, with D maybe TRBD2 (6 bases). Trimming pared 5 bases from V and 5 bases from J, leaving 19 bases between. In germline, CDR1 is GTSNPN, CDR2 SVGIG (reference sequence). CDR3 length equals 15 residues. CDR3 sequence reads: CAWCLETSVNNEQFF. The DNA of the CDR3 is TGTGCCTGGTGTCTAGAGACTAGTGTCAACAATGAGCAGTTCTTC.

The rearrangement uses TRBV9 and TRBJ2-2, with 7 bases aligning to TRBD2. The CDR3 totals 16 residues. Germline values: CDR1 SGDLS, CDR2 YYNGEE. V trimming: 6 bases; J trimming: 0 bases; junction bases outside the gene matches: 8. The CDR3 DNA reads TGTGCCAGCACCAAACCCGGGAGGACGAACACCGGGGAGCTGTTTTTT. It yields the protein CASTKPGRTNTGELFF.

This clonotype was seen repeatedly, ten times or more. The chain carries TRBV7-2 and TRBJ2-3, with 9 bases lining up with TRBD2. Unmatched junction bases numbered 6, after V lost 3 bases and J lost 5 bases. Per germline, CDR1 SGHTA and CDR2 FQGNSA. The CDR3 length is 15 residues. CDR3 sequence (DNA): TGTGCCAGCAGCTTCCTTAATAGCGGGGGAGATACGCAGTATTTT. Protein: CASSFLNSGGDTQYF.

The chain recombines TRBV7-2 with TRBJ2-2; TRBD1 agrees at 7 bases. The CDR3 contains 15 residues. Per germline, CDR1 SGHTA and CDR2 FQGNSA. V shed 3 bases, J shed 7 bases, and the junction held 8 bases outside the gene matches. CDR3 coding DNA: TGTGCCAGCAGCTTGAGAGGGGGCGAGGGCGGGGAGCTGTTTTTT. Protein: CASSLRGGEGGELFF.

This clonotype was seen a handful of times. V usage is TRBV20-1 and J usage is TRBJ2-5, with TRBD1 matching 10 bases. Germline CDR1 and CDR2: DFQATT and SNEGSKA (reference sequence). The CDR3 covers 16 residues. The junction had 11 bases not matched to a gene; V was cut back by 5 bases and J by 2 bases. CDR3 sequence (DNA): TGCAGTGCTCTACCCCCGGGACAGGGGAATCAAGAGACCCAGTACTTC. Residues: CSALPPGQGNQETQYF.

The table lists this clonotype with a few counts. A read error may be the cause here, since a much bigger clone is one base away. The CDR3 end shows no conserved phenylalanine or tryptophan, and so a read error is likely. V is TRBV27 and J is TRBJ1-1, with 9 bases lining up with TRBD1. Unmatched junction bases numbered 8, after V lost 6 bases and J lost 3 bases. In germline, CDR1 is MNHEY, CDR2 SMNVEV (reference sequence). The CDR3 covers 15 residues. For the CDR3, the DNA is TGTGCCAGCAGAGGACAGGGGTCTAGGGACACTGAAGCTTTCCTT. This encodes CASRGQGSRDTEAFL.

This clonotype was counted ten times or more. This chain links TRBV20-1 with TRBJ2-1; D unresolved. The CDR3 sequence is 11 residues long. Germline CDR1 is DFQATT and CDR2 is SNEGSKA (reference sequence). Trimming removed 5 bases at V and 9 bases at J, with 11 bases between. CDR3 sequence (DNA): TGCAGTGCTTCCCTAGTACGTGAGCAGTTCTTC. It encodes CSASLVREQFF.

The chain carries TRBV5-1 and TRBJ2-5; D gene unclear. The length of the CDR3 is 15 residues. V dropped 4 bases and J dropped 2 bases, with 15 bases sitting between them. The germline gives CDR1 SGHRS, CDR2 YFSETQ. CDR3 sequence: CASSPGFVGQETQYF. DNA of the CDR3: TGCGCCAGCAGCCCAGGTTTTGTGGGGCAAGAGACCCAGTACTTC.

The CDR3 protein is CASSKNQRTEAFF. The CDR3 DNA follows: TGTGCCAGCAGCAAAAATCAGAGGACTGAAGCTTTCTTT. The V call is TRBV13, the J call TRBJ1-1, with D uncertain. Trimming removed 5 bases from V and 5 bases from J, with 12 bases in between. Germline CDR1 and CDR2: PRHDT and FYEKMQ (reference sequence). The CDR3 has 13 amino acids. Variable domain in full (rest from reference TRBV13 and TRBJ1-1): AAGVIQSPRHLIKEKRETATLKCYPIPRHDTVYWYQQGPGQDPQFLISFYEKMQSDKGSIPDRFSAQQFSDYHSELNMSSLELGDSALYFCASSKNQRTEAFFGQGTRLTVV.

In this sample, this clonotype turned up many times. The J gene is TRBJ2-7, the V gene TRBV20-1; 9 nucleotides line up with TRBD1. CDR1 DFQATT and CDR2 SNEGSKA come from the germline V gene (reference sequence). The CDR3 runs 12 residues. J gave up 6 bases and V 6 bases, and 6 bases lay outside the gene matches. In DNA, the CDR3 is TGCAGTGCCGGACAGGGGTTAGTCGAGCAGTACTTC. It yields the protein CSAGQGLVEQYF.

This clonotype has a count of ten or more. This rearrangement joins TRBV12-3 or TRBV12-4 to TRBJ2-1; TRBD2 might be the D (6 bases). The DNA end is a closer match to TRBJ2-5, so the J assignment may be wrong. The CDR3 is 14 residues long. The CDR3 sequence is CASSLAGGSETQYF. In DNA form, the CDR3 reads TGTGCCAGCAGTTTAGCGGGAGGATCGGAGACCCAGTACTTC.

This clonotype came up many times. The chain combines TRBV11-2 with TRBJ2-7; D perhaps matches TRBD1 (6 bases). The CDR3 covers 14 residues. Trimming took 3 bases from V and 3 from J, leaving 12 bases between them. In germline, CDR1 is SGHAT, CDR2 FQNNGV. This chain's CDR3 is CASSLQEGGYEQYF. The CDR3 bases are TGTGCCAGCAGCTTGCAGGAAGGGGGCTACGAGCAGTACTTC.

This clonotype was counted at least ten times. The rearrangement uses TRBV7-9 and TRBJ2-5, with D tentatively TRBD2 (6 bases). The V and J ends lost 1 base and 6 bases respectively, with 15 bases between them. The CDR3 has 15 residues. Germline CDR1 reads SEHNR; CDR2 reads FQNEAQ (reference sequence). The CDR3 nucleotides are TGTGCCAGCAGCTTAGGATCTGGGGAGGTCCAGACCCAGTACTTC. Translated: CASSLGSGEVQTQYF.

This clonotype was detected a few times. This chain connects TRBV5-6 to TRBJ2-3, with D possibly being TRBD1 or TRBD2 (6 bases each). In germline, CDR1 is SGHDT, CDR2 YYEEEE. Between the trimmed V and J ends, which lost 0 bases and 1 base, there was a span of 9 bases. The CDR3 consists of 15 residues. CDR3 loop: CASSLDGGRTDTQYF. DNA for the CDR3: TGTGCCAGCAGCTTGGATGGGGGGCGCACAGATACGCAGTATTTT. The full variable domain, with the rest looked up from reference TRBV5-6 and TRBJ2-3, is DAGVTQSPTHLIKTRGQQVTLRCSPKSGHDTVSWYQQALGQGPQFIFQYYEEEERQRGNFPDRFSGHQFPNYSSELNVNALLLGDSALYLCASSLDGGRTDTQYFGPGTRLTVL.

This clonotype appeared many times. This chain links TRBV11-2 with TRBJ2-3; TRBD1 aligns across 9 bases. This CDR3 is built from 15 residues. The germline V gene encodes CDR1 SGHAT and CDR2 FQNNGV. The J segment lost 4 bases and the V segment lost 5 bases, leaving 7 bases of the junction unmatched. The CDR3 nucleotides read TGTGCCAGCAGCGAACAGGGGGCGCCCCCAGATACGCAGTATTTT. This encodes CASSEQGAPPDTQYF.

V gene TRBV20-1 combines with J gene TRBJ2-3, with no clear D. CDR1 and CDR2 (germline): DFQATT, SNEGSKA (reference sequence). With 2 bases removed from V and 0 bases from J, the gap between germline ends came to 3 bases. CDR3 length equals 12 residues. Here the CDR3 reads CSARLSTDTQYF. For the CDR3, the DNA is TGCAGTGCTAGACTTAGCACAGATACGCAGTATTTT.

In DNA form, the CDR3 reads TGCGCCAGCAGCTTCCGGGCTAGCGATAGCAATGAGCAGTTCTTC. This translates into CASSFRASDSNEQFF. The rearrangement joins TRBV5-1 to TRBJ2-1; D may be TRBD2 (6 bases). V lost 2 bases, J lost 6 bases, and 15 bases lay in between. The CDR3 spans 15 residues. CDR1 and CDR2 (germline): SGHRS, YFSETQ.